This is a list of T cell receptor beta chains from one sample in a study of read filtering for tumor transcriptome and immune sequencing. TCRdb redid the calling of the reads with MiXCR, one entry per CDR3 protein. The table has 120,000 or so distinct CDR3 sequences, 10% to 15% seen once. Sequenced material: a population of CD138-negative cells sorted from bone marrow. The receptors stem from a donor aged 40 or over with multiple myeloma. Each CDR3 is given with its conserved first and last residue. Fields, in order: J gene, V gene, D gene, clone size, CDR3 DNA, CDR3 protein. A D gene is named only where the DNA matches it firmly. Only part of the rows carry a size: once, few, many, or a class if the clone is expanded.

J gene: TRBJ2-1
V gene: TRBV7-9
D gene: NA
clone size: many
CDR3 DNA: TGTGCCAGCAGCTTAGAGGAAGGGTCCAATGAGCAGTTCTTC
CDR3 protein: CASSLEEGSNEQFF

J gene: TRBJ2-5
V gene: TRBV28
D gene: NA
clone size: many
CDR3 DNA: TGTGCCAGCAGTTTACGGGACCCGGAGACCCAGTACTTC
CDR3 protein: CASSLRDPETQYF

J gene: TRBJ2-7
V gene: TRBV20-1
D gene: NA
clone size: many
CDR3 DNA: TGCAGTGCTACGGGCGGGCGGGAAGTTGGCTACGAGCAGTACTTC
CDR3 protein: CSATGGREVGYEQYF

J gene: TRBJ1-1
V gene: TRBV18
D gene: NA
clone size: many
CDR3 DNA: TGTGCCAGCTCACCACCGTTGAACACTGAAGCTTTCTTT
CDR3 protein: CASSPPLNTEAFF

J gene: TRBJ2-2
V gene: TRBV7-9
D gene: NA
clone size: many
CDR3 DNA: TGTGCCAGCAGCGCCATAAATACTATCACCGGGGAGCTGTTTTTT
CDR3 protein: CASSAINTITGELFF

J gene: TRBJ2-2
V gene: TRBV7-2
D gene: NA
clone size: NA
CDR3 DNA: TGTGCCAGCAGCCCAACCCCCATAGCGAACACCGGGGAGCTGTTTTTT
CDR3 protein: CASSPTPIANTGELFF

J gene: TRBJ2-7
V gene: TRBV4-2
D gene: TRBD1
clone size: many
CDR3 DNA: TGTGCCAGCAGCCAAGGGCTAGGGACAGCGGCTGGGGGACAGTACTTC
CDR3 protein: CASSQGLGTAAGGQYF

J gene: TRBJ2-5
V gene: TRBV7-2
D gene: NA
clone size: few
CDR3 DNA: TGTGCCAGCAGCTTAGAAACTAGAGCGGAGACCCAGTACTTC
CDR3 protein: CASSLETRAETQYF

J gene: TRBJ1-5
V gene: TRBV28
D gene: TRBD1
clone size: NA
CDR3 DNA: TGTGCCAGCAGCACCGGGACAGGGGTCGGTCAGCCCCAGCATTTT
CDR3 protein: CASSTGTGVGQPQHF

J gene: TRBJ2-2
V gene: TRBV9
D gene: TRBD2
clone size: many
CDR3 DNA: TGTGCCAGCAGCGTAAGGAGCGGGGAGAACACCGGGGAGCTGTTTTTT
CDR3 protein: CASSVRSGENTGELFF

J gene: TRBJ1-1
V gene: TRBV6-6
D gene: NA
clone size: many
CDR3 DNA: TGTGCCAGCAGGGGGACCAACACTGAAGCTTTCTTT
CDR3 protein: CASRGTNTEAFF

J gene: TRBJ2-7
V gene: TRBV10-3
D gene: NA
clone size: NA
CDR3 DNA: TGTGCCATCACCGATAGCGCCTACGAGCAGTACTTC
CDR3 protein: CAITDSAYEQYF

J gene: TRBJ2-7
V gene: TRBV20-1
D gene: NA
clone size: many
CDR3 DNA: TGCAGTGCTAGTCTTGGTCAATTCTACGAGCAGTACTTC
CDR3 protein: CSASLGQFYEQYF

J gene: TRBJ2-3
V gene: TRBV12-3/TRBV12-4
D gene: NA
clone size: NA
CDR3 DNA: TGTGCCAGCAGTTTGGCGGAGCCAGATACGCAGTATTTT
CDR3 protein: CASSLAEPDTQYF

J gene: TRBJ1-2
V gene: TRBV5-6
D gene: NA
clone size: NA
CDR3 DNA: TGTGCCAGCAGATCCGGGACCAAGTCGTTAGGCTACACCTTC
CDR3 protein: CASRSGTKSLGYTF

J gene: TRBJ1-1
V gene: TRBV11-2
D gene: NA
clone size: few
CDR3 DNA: TGTGCCAGCAGCAAACAGGGTAGGGGCACTGAAGCTTTCTTT
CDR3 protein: CASSKQGRGTEAFF

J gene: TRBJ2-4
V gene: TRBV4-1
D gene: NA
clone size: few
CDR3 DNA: TGCGCCAGCAGCCAAGATTGGGGGCGAATGGGAGATATAATCGACATTCAGTACTTC
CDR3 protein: CASSQDWGRMGDIIDIQYF

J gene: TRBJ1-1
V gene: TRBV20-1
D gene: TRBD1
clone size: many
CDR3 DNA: TGCAGTGCTAGAGAATGGGGACAGTCGAACACTGAAGCTTTCTTT
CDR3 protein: CSAREWGQSNTEAFF

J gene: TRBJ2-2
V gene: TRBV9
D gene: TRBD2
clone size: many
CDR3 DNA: TGTGCCAGCAGCGCTCTAGCGGGGGGAAACACCGGGGAGCTGTTTTTT
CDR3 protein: CASSALAGGNTGELFF

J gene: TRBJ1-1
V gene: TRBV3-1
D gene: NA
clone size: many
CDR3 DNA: TGTGCCAGCAGCCAAGCTTCACCAAACACTGAAGCTTTCTTT
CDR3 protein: CASSQASPNTEAFF

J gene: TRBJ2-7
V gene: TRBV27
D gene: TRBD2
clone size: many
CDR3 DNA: TGTGCCAGCAGTCTGGGACTAGCGGGAGGAGTTGTGTACGAGCAGTACTTC
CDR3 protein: CASSLGLAGGVVYEQYF

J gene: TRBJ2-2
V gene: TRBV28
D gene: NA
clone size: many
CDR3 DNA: TGTGCCAGCAGCTGGAGAACCGGGGAGCTGTTTTTT
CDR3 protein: CASSWRTGELFF